What follows are 5 T cell receptor beta chains derived from one specimen sequenced in a study of response to subunit inactivated influenza vaccine. Each CDR3 protein gets one entry after TCRdb re-called the RT-PCR reads with MiXCR. The top ten clones hold roughly 10% of a sample with around 530,000 distinct CDR3 sequences, 12% of them seen once. Specimen: PBMCs from blood, collected on the day of vaccination. The receptors here all came from a man in his fifties who received an inactivated influenza vaccine.

This clonotype showed up just a few times. The chain combines TRBV20-1 with TRBJ2-5; possibly TRBD1 or TRBD2 for D (5 bases each). Trimming removed 0 bases from V and 4 bases from J, with 9 bases in between. The CDR3 is 13 residues long. In germline, CDR1 is DFQATT, CDR2 SNEGSKA (reference sequence). CDR3 coding DNA: TGCAGTGCTAGAGAGAGGGACGGAGAGACCCAGTACTTC. As protein: CSARERDGETQYF.

This chain uses TRBV5-6 with TRBJ2-7; the D gene is possibly TRBD2 (6 bases). The CDR3 is made up of 14 amino acids. The V and J ends lost 4 bases and 7 bases respectively, with 18 bases between them. CDR1 SGHDT and CDR2 YYEEEE come from the germline V gene. As DNA, the CDR3 is TGTGCCAGCAGCCCCGGGGAGCGGGCCGTTGAGCAGTACTTC. As protein: CASSPGERAVEQYF. Using reference TRBV5-6 and TRBJ2-7 for the parts outside the CDR3, the full variable domain is DAGVTQSPTHLIKTRGQQVTLRCSPKSGHDTVSWYQQALGQGPQFIFQYYEEEERQRGNFPDRFSGHQFPNYSSELNVNALLLGDSALYLCASSPGERAVEQYFGPGTRLTVT.

CDR3 DNA sequence: TGCAGTGCTAGTCCGGGACAGGGAACTGAAGCTTTCTTT. This translates into CSASPGQGTEAFF. V usage is TRBV20-1 and J usage is TRBJ1-1, with 9 positions matching TRBD1. Germline V gene data show CDR1 as DFQATT and CDR2 as SNEGSKA (reference sequence). The CDR3 loop spans 13 amino acids. The trim removed 3 bases at V and 5 bases at J, leaving 4 bases unmatched.

Here the CDR3 DNA reads TGCGCCAGCAGCTTTTGGACACTACAAGAGACCCAGTACTTC. This gives the protein CASSFWTLQETQYF. This chain connects TRBV5-1 to TRBJ2-5; TRBD1 is a possible D gene (5 bases). Trimming stripped 2 bases from V and 2 bases from J, with 10 bases between. Germline V gene data show CDR1 as SGHRS and CDR2 as YFSETQ. The CDR3 totals 14 residues.

This clonotype appeared a few times. The chain employs TRBV20-1 and TRBJ2-3; a possible D gene is TRBD2 (6 bases). This CDR3 comprises 14 residues. CDR1 and CDR2 (germline): DFQATT, SNEGSKA (reference sequence). Trimming pared 1 base from V and 6 bases from J, leaving 14 bases between. Here the CDR3 reads CSARGRAGRDTQYF. The CDR3 region has the DNA TGCAGTGCTAGAGGTCGGGCAGGGAGGGATACGCAGTATTTT.